These 5 T cell receptor beta chains were sequenced from one sample in a study of shared clonotypes between healthy human individuals. Here immunoSEQ multiplex PCR was the method, and the copy in TCRdb shows in-frame clones only, minus some. Here the sample spans over a million clones, approximately 96% being singletons. Specimen: naive CD4+ T cells sorted from blood. Specified subset: CD45RA+ positively selected. These TCRs come from a man aged 25-45 years in good health.

V usage is TRBV4-3 and J usage is TRBJ2-7, with D perhaps matching TRBD1 (7 bases). Trimming pared 0 bases from V and 3 bases from J, leaving 21 bases between. The CDR3 length is 18 residues. Germline V CDR1 and CDR2: LGHNA, YSLEER. The CDR3 spells CASSQDTNLGGQFYEQYF. CDR3 DNA: TGCGCCAGCAGCCAAGATACCAATTTGGGGGGACAGTTCTACGAGCAGTACTTC.

This CDR3 reads CAIRAGWGTDTQYF. The CDR3 nucleotides are TGTGCCATCAGAGCAGGGTGGGGCACAGATACGCAGTATTTT. V gene TRBV10-3 combines with J gene TRBJ2-3, with a tentative D call TRBD1 (5 bases). Deletions cut 6 bases from V and 1 base from J, with 11 bases between. This CDR3 comprises 14 residues. Germline CDR1 and CDR2: ENHRY and SYGVKD.

This clone occurred once. CDR3 region: CASSLSMPYEQYF. CDR3 coding DNA: TGTGCCAGCAGTTTATCGATGCCCTACGAGCAGTACTTC. The chain couples TRBV27 to TRBJ2-7; D ambiguous. V was trimmed by 0 bases and J by 2 bases, leaving 5 bases between them. The CDR3 covers 13 residues. Germline assignment: CDR1 MNHEY and CDR2 SMNVEV (reference sequence).

The chain combines TRBV2 with TRBJ1-2; perhaps TRBD1 as D (5 bases). The CDR3 contains 13 residues. Trimming shortened V by 7 bases and J by 2 bases, and 11 bases separated the two germline ends. Germline-derived CDR1 and CDR2 are SNHLY and FYNNEI. The CDR3 here is CASTARANYGYTF. The CDR3 bases are TGTGCCAGCACGGCCAGGGCGAACTATGGCTACACCTTC. Combining the CDR3 with reference TRBV2 and TRBJ1-2 gives the whole variable domain EPEVTQTPSHQVTQMGQEVILRCVPISNHLYFYWYRQILGQKVEFLVSFYNNEISEKSEIFDDQFSVERPDGSNFTLKIRSTKLEDSAMYFCASTARANYGYTFGSGTRLTVV.

This clone was recorded only once. The gene calls are TRBV2 and TRBJ1-2, with no clear D. Trimming cost V 0 bases and J 4 bases, with 15 bases left between them. The CDR3 is made up of 16 amino acids. Germline CDR1 SNHLY, CDR2 FYNNEI. This CDR3 is CASSEALMTTGYGYTF. In nucleotides, the CDR3 is TGTGCCAGCAGTGAAGCGCTTATGACAACTGGCTATGGCTACACCTTC.